This T cell receptor (beta chain) was captured by sequencing in a study of T cell repertoires in cytomegalovirus infection. About the research overall: Public TCR beta signatures provided an indication of both CMV infection and a matching HLA type.

Study observations and caveats: Individuals carrying CMV plus the relevant HLA were identified by cumulative frequency of public TCR beta families.

TCRdb re-called the reads with MiXCR, one entry per CDR3 protein. The sample yields 750,000 to 950,000 distinct CDR3 sequences, about 27% seen once. This clonotype was counted a few times. The antigen remains unidentified. This receptor was identified in a human donor in good health (CMV status not recorded). Some clones in this sample may be carry-over from other donors' samples. Sequenced material: cultured CD8+ T cells from PBMCs, taken from culture after CMV antigen stimulation.

The CDR3, as DNA: TGTGCCAGTAAGTCAGCGACTTACACTGAAGCTTTCTTT. Amino acid sequence: CASKSATYTEAFF. J is TRBJ1-1 and V is TRBV19; D gene unclear. This CDR3 spans 13 amino acids. Germline CDR1 is LNHDA and CDR2 is SQIVND (reference sequence). Trimming removed 7 bases from V and 3 bases from J, with 12 bases in between. Complete variable domain (other parts from reference TRBV19 and TRBJ1-1): DGGITQSPKYLFRKEGQNVTLSCEQNLNHDAMYWYRQDPGQGLRLIYYSQIVNDFQKGDIAEGYSVSREKKESFPLTVTSAQKNPTAFYLCASKSATYTEAFFGQGTRLTVV.